A selection of T cell receptor beta chains follows, all from one sample in a study of neurological immune-mediated disorders. TCRdb re-analysed the 5' RACE reads in MiXCR, keeping a single row per CDR3 protein. In the table there are around 50,000 distinct CDR3 sequences, more than 20% of which are singletons. Sequenced input: PBMCs. These receptor sequences come from a woman in her 70s in good health. The CDR3 runs from the conserved cysteine through the conserved F or W. D genes are given only for firm matches. Clone size is shown for a subset of rows, as once, few, many or a class of expanded clone.

v_call	clone_size	d_call	j_call	cdr3_length	cdr3_nt	cdr3_aa
TRBV29-1	many	.	TRBJ2-2	11	TGCAGCGCCGAAAACACCGGGGAGCTGTTTTTT	CSAENTGELFF
TRBV10-3	many	.	TRBJ2-5	17	TGTGCCATCAGTGGTGGACGTGGGGTACCCTGGGAAGAGACCCAGTACTTC	CAISGGRGVPWEETQYF
TRBV14	.	.	TRBJ2-7	15	TGTGCCAGCAGCCAAGGAACTGGGTATCCCTACGAGCAGTACTTC	CASSQGTGYPYEQYF
TRBV28	many	.	TRBJ2-2	14	TGTGCCAGCAATCCAGGGCTATCGACCGGGGAGCTGTTTTTT	CASNPGLSTGELFF
TRBV5-1	many	.	TRBJ1-2	15	TGCGCCAGCAGCTTGGCCGGGGGGACCGACTATGGCTACACCTTC	CASSLAGGTDYGYTF
TRBV20-1	few	.	TRBJ1-5	14	TGCAGTGTCAAGCCGGGGAATAGCAATCAGCCCCAGCATTTT	CSVKPGNSNQPQHF
TRBV28	many	.	TRBJ2-1	15	TGTGCCACCCTTTCGGCAGGGTGGTCCTACAATGAGCAGTTCTTC	CATLSAGWSYNEQFF
TRBV7-6	.	.	TRBJ1-1	13	TGTGCCAGCAGCTTAGAAGAGAACACTGAAGCTTTCTTT	CASSLEENTEAFF
TRBV19	.	TRBD1	TRBJ2-2	15	TGTGCCAGTAGTATCGGGACAGGGGGAAACGGGGAGCTGTTTTTT	CASSIGTGGNGELFF
TRBV5-1	.	TRBD1	TRBJ1-6	18	TGCGCCAGCGGACCCGGGACAGCAGGAAGCTCCTATAATTCACCCCTCCACTTT	CASGPGTAGSSYNSPLHF